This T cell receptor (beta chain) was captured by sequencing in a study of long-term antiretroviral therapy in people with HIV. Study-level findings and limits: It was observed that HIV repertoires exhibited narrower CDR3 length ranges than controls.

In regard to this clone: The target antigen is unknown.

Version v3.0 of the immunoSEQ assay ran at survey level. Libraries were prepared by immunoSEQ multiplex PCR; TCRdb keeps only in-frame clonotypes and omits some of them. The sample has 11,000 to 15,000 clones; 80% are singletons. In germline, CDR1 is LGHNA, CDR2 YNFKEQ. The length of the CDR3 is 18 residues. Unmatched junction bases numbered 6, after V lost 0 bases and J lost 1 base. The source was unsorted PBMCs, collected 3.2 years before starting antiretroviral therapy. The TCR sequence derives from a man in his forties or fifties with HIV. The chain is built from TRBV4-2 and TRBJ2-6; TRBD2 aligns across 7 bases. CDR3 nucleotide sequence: TGTGCCAGCAGCCAAGACTGGGGGGGTACTTCTGGGGCCAACGTCCTGACTTTC. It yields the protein CASSQDWGGTSGANVLTF.